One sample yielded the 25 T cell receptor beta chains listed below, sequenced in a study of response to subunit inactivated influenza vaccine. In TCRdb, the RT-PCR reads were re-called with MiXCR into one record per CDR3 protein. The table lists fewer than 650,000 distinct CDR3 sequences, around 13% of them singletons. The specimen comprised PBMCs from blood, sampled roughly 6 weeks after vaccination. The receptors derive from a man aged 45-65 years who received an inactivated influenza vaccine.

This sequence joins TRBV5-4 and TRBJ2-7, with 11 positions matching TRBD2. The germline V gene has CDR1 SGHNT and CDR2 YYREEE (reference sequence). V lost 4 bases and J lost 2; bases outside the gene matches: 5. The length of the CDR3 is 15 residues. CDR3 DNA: TGTGCCAGCAGCAGAGTTAGCGGGGGGGCCTACGAGCAGTACTTC. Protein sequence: CASSRVSGGAYEQYF.

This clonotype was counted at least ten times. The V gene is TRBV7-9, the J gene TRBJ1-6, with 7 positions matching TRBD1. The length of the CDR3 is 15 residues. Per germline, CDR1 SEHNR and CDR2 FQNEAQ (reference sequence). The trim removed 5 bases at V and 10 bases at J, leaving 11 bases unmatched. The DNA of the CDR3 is TGTGCCAGCAGCCCGGTGACAGGGATTGGATCACCCCTCCACTTT. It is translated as CASSPVTGIGSPLHF.

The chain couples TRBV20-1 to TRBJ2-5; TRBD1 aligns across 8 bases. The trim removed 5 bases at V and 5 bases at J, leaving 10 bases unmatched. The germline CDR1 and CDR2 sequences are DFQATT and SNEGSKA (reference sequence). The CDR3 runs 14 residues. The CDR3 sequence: CSADGRGREETQYF. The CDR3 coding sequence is TGCAGTGCTGATGGCAGGGGGCGAGAGGAGACCCAGTACTTC.

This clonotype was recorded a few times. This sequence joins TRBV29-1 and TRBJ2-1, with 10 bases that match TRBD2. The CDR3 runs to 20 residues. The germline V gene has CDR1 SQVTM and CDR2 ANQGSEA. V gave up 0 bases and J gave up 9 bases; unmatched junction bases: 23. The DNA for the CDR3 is TGCAGCGTTGAAGATTTGCTAGCGGGAGTTTGGCGAACCGAATTTGTTGAGCAGTTCTTC. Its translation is CSVEDLLAGVWRTEFVEQFF.

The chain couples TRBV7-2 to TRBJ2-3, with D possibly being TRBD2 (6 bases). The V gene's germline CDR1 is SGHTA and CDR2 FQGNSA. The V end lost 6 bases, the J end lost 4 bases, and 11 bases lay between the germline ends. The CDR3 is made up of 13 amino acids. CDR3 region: CASRSGSADTQYF. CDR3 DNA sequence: TGTGCCAGCAGAAGCGGGTCGGCAGATACGCAGTATTTT.

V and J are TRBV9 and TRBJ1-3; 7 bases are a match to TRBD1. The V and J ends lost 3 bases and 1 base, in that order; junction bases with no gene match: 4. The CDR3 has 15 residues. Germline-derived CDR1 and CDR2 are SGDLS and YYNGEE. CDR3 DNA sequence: TGTGCCAGCAGCGCGGACAGGCCTTCTGGAAACACCATATATTTT. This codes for CASSADRPSGNTIYF.

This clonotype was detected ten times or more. This CDR3 is CSVLGREEKLFF. CDR3 DNA: TGCAGCGTTCTGGGCAGGGAGGAAAAACTGTTTTTT. The gene calls are TRBV29-1 and TRBJ1-4, with D possibly being TRBD1 (5 bases). CDR3 length equals 12 residues. Deletions cut 5 bases from V and 8 bases from J, with 12 bases between. Germline values: CDR1 SQVTM, CDR2 ANQGSEA.

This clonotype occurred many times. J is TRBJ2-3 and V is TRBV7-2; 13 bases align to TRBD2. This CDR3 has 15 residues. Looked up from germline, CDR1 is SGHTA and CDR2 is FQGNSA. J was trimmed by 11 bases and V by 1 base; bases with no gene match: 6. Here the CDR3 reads CASSLELAGGTKQYF. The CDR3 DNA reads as TGTGCCAGCAGCTTAGAACTAGCGGGGGGGACGAAGCAGTATTTT. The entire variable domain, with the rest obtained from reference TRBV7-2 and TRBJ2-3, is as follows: GAGVSQSPSNKVTEKGKDVELRCDPISGHTALYWYRQSLGQGLEFLIYFQGNSAPDKSGLPSDRFSAERTGGSVSTLTIQRTQQEDSAVYLCASSLELAGGTKQYFGPGTRLTVL.

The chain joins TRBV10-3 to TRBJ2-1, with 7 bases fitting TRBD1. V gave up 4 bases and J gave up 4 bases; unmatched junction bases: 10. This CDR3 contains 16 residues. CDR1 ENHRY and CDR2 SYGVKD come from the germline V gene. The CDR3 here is CAISGEGGWGYNEQFF. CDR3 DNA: TGTGCCATCAGTGGAGAAGGGGGCTGGGGGTACAATGAGCAGTTCTTC.

Here the CDR3 reads CSASTPPWNEQFF. CDR3 bases: TGCAGTGCTAGTACACCACCTTGGAATGAGCAGTTCTTC. V usage is TRBV20-1 and J usage is TRBJ2-1; D gene ambiguous. Germline values: CDR1 DFQATT, CDR2 SNEGSKA (reference sequence). Trimming removed 3 bases at V and 7 bases at J, with 13 bases between. This CDR3 comprises 13 residues.

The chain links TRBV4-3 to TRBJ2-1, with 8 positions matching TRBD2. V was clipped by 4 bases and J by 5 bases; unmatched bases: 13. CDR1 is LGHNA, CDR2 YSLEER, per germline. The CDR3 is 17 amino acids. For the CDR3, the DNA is TGCGCCAGCAGCCGAGTACTAGCGGAACAAAGACACAATGAGCAGTTCTTC. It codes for CASSRVLAEQRHNEQFF.

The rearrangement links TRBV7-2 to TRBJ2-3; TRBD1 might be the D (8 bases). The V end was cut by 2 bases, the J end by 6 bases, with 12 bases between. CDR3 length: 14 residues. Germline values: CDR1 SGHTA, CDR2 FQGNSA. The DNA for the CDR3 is TGTGCCAGCAGCTTAAAACAGGGGGGGGATACGCAGTATTTT. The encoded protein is CASSLKQGGDTQYF.

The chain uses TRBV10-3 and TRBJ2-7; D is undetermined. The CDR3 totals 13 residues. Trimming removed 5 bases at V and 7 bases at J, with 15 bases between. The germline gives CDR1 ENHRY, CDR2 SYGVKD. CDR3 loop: CAISPLTLGEQYF. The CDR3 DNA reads TGTGCCATCAGTCCGCTTACGCTGGGTGAGCAGTACTTC.

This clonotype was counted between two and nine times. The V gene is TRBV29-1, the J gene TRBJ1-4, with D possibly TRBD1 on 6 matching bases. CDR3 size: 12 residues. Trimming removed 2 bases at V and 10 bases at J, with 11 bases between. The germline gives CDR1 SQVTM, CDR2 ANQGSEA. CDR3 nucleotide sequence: TGCAGCGTTGAACTGGGGGCAGGAAAACTGTTTTTT. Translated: CSVELGAGKLFF.

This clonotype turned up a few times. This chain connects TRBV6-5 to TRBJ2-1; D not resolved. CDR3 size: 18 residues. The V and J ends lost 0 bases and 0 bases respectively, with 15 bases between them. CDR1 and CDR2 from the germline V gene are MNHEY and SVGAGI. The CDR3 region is CASSYSSLGASSYNEQFF. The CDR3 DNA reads TGTGCCAGCAGTTACTCGTCTTTAGGTGCCAGCTCCTACAATGAGCAGTTCTTC.

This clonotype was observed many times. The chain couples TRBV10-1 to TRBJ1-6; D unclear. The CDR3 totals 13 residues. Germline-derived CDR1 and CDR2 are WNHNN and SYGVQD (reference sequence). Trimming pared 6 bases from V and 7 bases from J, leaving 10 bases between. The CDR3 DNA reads TGCGCCAGCAGCTCCGGACCAAATTCACCCCTCCACTTT. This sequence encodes CASSSGPNSPLHF.

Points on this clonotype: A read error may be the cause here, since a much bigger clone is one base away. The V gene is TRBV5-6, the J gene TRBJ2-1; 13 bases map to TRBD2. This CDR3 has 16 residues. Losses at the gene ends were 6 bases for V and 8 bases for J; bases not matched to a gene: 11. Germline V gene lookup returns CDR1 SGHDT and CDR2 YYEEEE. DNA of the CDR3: TGTGCCAGCACCTCGCGCGGACTAGCGGGAGTGGATGAGCAGTTCTTC. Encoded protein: CASTSRGLAGVDEQFF.

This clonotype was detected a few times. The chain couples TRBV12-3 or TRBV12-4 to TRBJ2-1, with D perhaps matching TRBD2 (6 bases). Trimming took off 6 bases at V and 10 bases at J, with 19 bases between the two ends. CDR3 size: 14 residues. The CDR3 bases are TGTGCCAGCAGACGGGGGACGGACCTCAGGGAGCAGTTCTTC. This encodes CASRRGTDLREQFF.

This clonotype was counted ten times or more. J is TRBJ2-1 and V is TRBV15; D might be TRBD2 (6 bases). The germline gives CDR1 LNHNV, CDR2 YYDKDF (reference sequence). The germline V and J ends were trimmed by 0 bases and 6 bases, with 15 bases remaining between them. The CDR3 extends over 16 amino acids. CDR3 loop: CATSRDFGGVVNEQFF. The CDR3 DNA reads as TGTGCCACCAGCAGAGATTTCGGGGGAGTGGTCAATGAGCAGTTCTTC.

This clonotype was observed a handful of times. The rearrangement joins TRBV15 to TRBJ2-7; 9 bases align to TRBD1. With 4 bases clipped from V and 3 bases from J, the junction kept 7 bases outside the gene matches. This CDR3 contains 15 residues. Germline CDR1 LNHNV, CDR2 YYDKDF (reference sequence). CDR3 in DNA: TGTGCCACCAGCACTTTACAGGGGGCTGGCTACGAGCAGTACTTC. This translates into CATSTLQGAGYEQYF.

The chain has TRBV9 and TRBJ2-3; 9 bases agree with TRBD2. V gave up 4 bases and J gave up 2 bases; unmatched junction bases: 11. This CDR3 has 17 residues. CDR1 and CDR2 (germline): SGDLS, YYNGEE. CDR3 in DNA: TGTGCCAGCAGCCCTCGAGGTAGCGGGAGTCACACAGATACGCAGTATTTT. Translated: CASSPRGSGSHTDTQYF.

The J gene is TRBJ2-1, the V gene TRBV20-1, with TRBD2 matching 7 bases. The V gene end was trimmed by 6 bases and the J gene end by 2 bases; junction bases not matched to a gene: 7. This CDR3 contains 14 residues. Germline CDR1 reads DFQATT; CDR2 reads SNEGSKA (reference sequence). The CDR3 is CSAQWLAAYNEQFF. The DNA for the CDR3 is TGCAGTGCACAGTGGCTAGCGGCCTACAATGAGCAGTTCTTC.

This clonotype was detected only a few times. This CDR3 reads CASSFGGGAHEQYF. In DNA, the CDR3 is TGTGCCAGCAGCTTTGGCGGGGGGGCTCACGAGCAGTACTTC. This rearrangement joins TRBV7-9 to TRBJ2-7; 9 bases line up with TRBD2. The CDR3 covers 14 residues. J lost 5 bases, V lost 3 bases, and 5 bases had no gene match. CDR1 and CDR2 from the germline V gene are SEHNR and FQNEAQ (reference sequence).

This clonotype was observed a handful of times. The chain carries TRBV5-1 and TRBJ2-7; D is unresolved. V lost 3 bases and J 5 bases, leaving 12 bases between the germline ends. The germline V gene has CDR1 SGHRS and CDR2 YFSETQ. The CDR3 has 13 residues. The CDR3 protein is CASSSSWNHEQYF. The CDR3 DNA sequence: TGCGCCAGCAGCTCTTCGTGGAACCACGAGCAGTACTTC. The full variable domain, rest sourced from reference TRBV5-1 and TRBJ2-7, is KAGVTQTPRYLIKTRGQQVTLSCSPISGHRSVSWYQQTPGQGLQFLFEYFSETQRNKGNFPGRFSGRQFSNSRSEMNVSTLELGDSALYLCASSSSWNHEQYFGPGTRLTVT.

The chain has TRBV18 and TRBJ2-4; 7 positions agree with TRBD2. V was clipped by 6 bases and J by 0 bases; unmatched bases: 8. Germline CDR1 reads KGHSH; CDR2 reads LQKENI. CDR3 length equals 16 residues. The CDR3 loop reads CASSPTGRTAKNIQYF. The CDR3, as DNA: TGTGCCAGCTCTCCTACCGGGAGGACAGCCAAAAACATTCAGTACTTC.